This T cell receptor beta chain stems from a study of cytomegalovirus exposure and HLA in healthy donors. Study conclusions and caveats: A later analysis found common viral pathogens apparently linked to several of the most significant clusters.

As to this clone: Its antigen is currently unknown.

Vbeta (60) and Jbeta (13) primers were used in the PCR. Authors' analysis steps: Unique TCR beta chains numbered roughly 83 million in a later analysis, with around 10 million shared. TCRdb's table, derived via immunoSEQ multiplex PCR, lists solely in-frame clones and lacks some. V, J and clone size were drawn from that table, and D and trimming were deduced from the DNA. The sample yields roughly 200,000 clones, 79% seen once. The CDR3 is 14 residues long. The J segment lost 1 base and the V segment lost 6 bases, leaving 3 bases of the junction unmatched. Germline CDR1 SGHVS, CDR2 FQNEAQ. The sample was PBMCs. V is TRBV7-8 and J is TRBJ2-3, with TRBD1 identical over 8 bases. The clonotype comes from a girl aged 5-17 years in good health and CMV-seropositive. The CDR3 DNA reads as TGTGCCAGCAGACCGGGACAGGGCACAGATACGCAGTATTTT. This encodes CASRPGQGTDTQYF. Drawing the rest from reference TRBV7-8 and TRBJ2-3, the complete variable domain is GAGVSQSPRYKVAKRGQDVALRCDPISGHVSLFWYQQALGQGPEFLTYFQNEAQLDKSGLPSDRFFAERPEGSVSTLKIQRTQQEDSAVYLCASRPGQGTDTQYFGPGTRLTVL.